This is a list of T cell receptor beta chains from one sample in a study of blood T cell repertoires in COVID-19. TCRdb's table, derived via immunoSEQ multiplex PCR, lists solely in-frame clones and lacks some. The data contain 120,000 to 150,000 clones, around 80% of them singletons. The sequenced material came from peripheral blood. The receptors originated from an elderly man with acute or convalescent COVID-19. Each CDR3 is given with its conserved first and last residue. A D gene is named only where the DNA matches it firmly. Size tells how often a clone was seen (once, few, many) or the class of an expanded clone, and some rows leave it out.

CDR3nt: TGTGCCAGTATATCCACCGGAGGGGACGGAAACACCATATATTTT; CDR3aa: CASISTGGDGNTIYF; j_gene: TRBJ1-3; abundance: -; v_gene: TRBV19; d_gene: -
CDR3nt: TGTGCCAGCAGCCCCCGGTCCGGGACTGTCCTCACTGAAGCTTTCTTT; CDR3aa: CASSPRSGTVLTEAFF; j_gene: TRBJ1-1; abundance: once; v_gene: TRBV7-8; d_gene: -
CDR3nt: TGTGCCAGCAGTGAGGGCCAGGGGGCATGGTATGGCTACACCTTC; CDR3aa: CASSEGQGAWYGYTF; j_gene: TRBJ1-2; abundance: -; v_gene: TRBV28; d_gene: TRBD1
CDR3nt: TGTGCCAGCAGCTACCGGGAACGGCTGGGCCAGTACTTC; CDR3aa: CASSYRERLGQYF; j_gene: TRBJ2-5; abundance: -; v_gene: TRBV7-2; d_gene: -
CDR3nt: TGTGCCAGCAGTGGGGGGACAGGGGCGGGTGCAACTAATGAAAAACTGTTTTTT; CDR3aa: CASSGGTGAGATNEKLFF; j_gene: TRBJ1-4; abundance: -; v_gene: TRBV6-1; d_gene: TRBD1
CDR3nt: TGTGCCAGCAGCTTGGGGGGGACAGATACGCAGTATTTT; CDR3aa: CASSLGGTDTQYF; j_gene: TRBJ2-3; abundance: -; v_gene: TRBV7-2; d_gene: TRBD2
CDR3nt: TGCAGCGTCGTGAGGGAACTGAACACTGAAGCTTTCTTT; CDR3aa: CSVVRELNTEAFF; j_gene: TRBJ1-1; abundance: many; v_gene: TRBV29-1; d_gene: -
CDR3nt: TGTGCCAGCAGTTTATACGGGACAGGGCAGGGTGGCTACACCTTC; CDR3aa: CASSLYGTGQGGYTF; j_gene: TRBJ1-2; abundance: medium-sized; v_gene: TRBV28; d_gene: TRBD1
CDR3nt: TGTGCCAGCAGCCAAGGGCTAGCGGGGGGGCGACGGCTGGAGACCCAGTACTTC; CDR3aa: CASSQGLAGGRRLETQYF; j_gene: TRBJ2-5; abundance: -; v_gene: TRBV4-2; d_gene: TRBD2
CDR3nt: TGTGCCAGCAGCCCGACAATTACCGGGGAGCTGTTTTTT; CDR3aa: CASSPTITGELFF; j_gene: TRBJ2-2; abundance: -; v_gene: TRBV3-1/TRBV3-2; d_gene: -
CDR3nt: TGTGCCAGCAGTTTTGGGCTAAGGGAGACCCAGTACTTC; CDR3aa: CASSFGLRETQYF; j_gene: TRBJ2-5; abundance: -; v_gene: TRBV28; d_gene: -
CDR3nt: TGTGCCAGTAGTGTGACTAGCGGCAATGAGCAGTTCTTC; CDR3aa: CASSVTSGNEQFF; j_gene: TRBJ2-1; abundance: -; v_gene: TRBV19; d_gene: TRBD2
CDR3nt: TGTGCCAGCAGCTTAGGTCAGGGCTTAACCATGACCCAGTACTTC; CDR3aa: CASSLGQGLTMTQYF; j_gene: TRBJ2-5; abundance: -; v_gene: TRBV11-1; d_gene: -
CDR3nt: TGTGCCAGCAGCTTGGGGGGAGACAGGTCCAGTCATGGCTACACCTTC; CDR3aa: CASSLGGDRSSHGYTF; j_gene: TRBJ1-2; abundance: -; v_gene: TRBV5-6; d_gene: -
CDR3nt: TGTGCCAGTAGTGCCCAGGGATACACTGAAGCTTTCTTT; CDR3aa: CASSAQGYTEAFF; j_gene: TRBJ1-1; abundance: -; v_gene: TRBV19; d_gene: -
CDR3nt: TGTGCCAGCAGCCAACCAGGGGCCTATGGCTACACCTTC; CDR3aa: CASSQPGAYGYTF; j_gene: TRBJ1-2; abundance: few; v_gene: TRBV3-1/TRBV3-2; d_gene: -
CDR3nt: TGTGCCAGCAGTAGAGCCAGGGTCTATGGCTACACCTTC; CDR3aa: CASSRARVYGYTF; j_gene: TRBJ1-2; abundance: -; v_gene: TRBV6-2/TRBV6-3; d_gene: -
CDR3nt: TGTGCCAGTAGACCCTATAATCAGCCCCAGCATTTT; CDR3aa: CASRPYNQPQHF; j_gene: TRBJ1-5; abundance: -; v_gene: TRBV19; d_gene: -
CDR3nt: TGCGCCAGCAGCTTGGAGGGGGCCACTAATGAAAAACTGTTTTTT; CDR3aa: CASSLEGATNEKLFF; j_gene: TRBJ1-4; abundance: -; v_gene: TRBV5-1; d_gene: TRBD1
CDR3nt: TGTGCCAGTAGAGGACTAGCCTGGGAGCTGTTTTTT; CDR3aa: CASRGLAWELFF; j_gene: TRBJ2-2; abundance: -; v_gene: TRBV19; d_gene: TRBD2
CDR3nt: TGTGCCAGCAGTGAAGAGGGGACAGGGCTCACAGATACGCAGTATTTT; CDR3aa: CASSEEGTGLTDTQYF; j_gene: TRBJ2-3; abundance: -; v_gene: TRBV2; d_gene: TRBD1
CDR3nt: TGTGCCACCAGTGATACAAATGAGCAGTTCTTC; CDR3aa: CATSDTNEQFF; j_gene: TRBJ2-1; abundance: -; v_gene: TRBV24-1; d_gene: -
CDR3nt: TGCGCCAGAAGAGACCGGGACAGCCCTTACGAGCAGTACTTC; CDR3aa: CARRDRDSPYEQYF; j_gene: TRBJ2-7; abundance: -; v_gene: TRBV10-1; d_gene: TRBD1
CDR3nt: TGTGCCAGCAGCTTAGGACTAGCGGGGGCCTACGAGCAGTACTTC; CDR3aa: CASSLGLAGAYEQYF; j_gene: TRBJ2-7; abundance: -; v_gene: TRBV11-2; d_gene: TRBD2
CDR3nt: TGTGCCAGCACCACCCCCGGGACTAGCGGGGGAAATGAGCAGTTCTTC; CDR3aa: CASTTPGTSGGNEQFF; j_gene: TRBJ2-1; abundance: -; v_gene: TRBV7-2; d_gene: TRBD2
CDR3nt: TGTGCCAGCTCACCCCGGCAGGGCGGCACAGATACGCAGTATTTT; CDR3aa: CASSPRQGGTDTQYF; j_gene: TRBJ2-3; abundance: -; v_gene: TRBV18; d_gene: -
CDR3nt: TGCGCCAGCAGCTTGTCGGGGTACAATGAGCAGTTCTTC; CDR3aa: CASSLSGYNEQFF; j_gene: TRBJ2-1; abundance: once; v_gene: TRBV5-1; d_gene: -
CDR3nt: TGCGCCAGCAGCCCAGTACAGGGTGAGGGGACTGAAGCTTTCTTT; CDR3aa: CASSPVQGEGTEAFF; j_gene: TRBJ1-1; abundance: -; v_gene: TRBV5-1; d_gene: -
CDR3nt: TGTGCCAGCAGTCAGGGGGTATCAGATACGCAGTATTTT; CDR3aa: CASSQGVSDTQYF; j_gene: TRBJ2-3; abundance: -; v_gene: TRBV14; d_gene: TRBD1
CDR3nt: TGTGCCAGCAGTCTGTTTACAGGTGCAGATACGCAGTATTTT; CDR3aa: CASSLFTGADTQYF; j_gene: TRBJ2-3; abundance: -; v_gene: TRBV13; d_gene: -
CDR3nt: TGTGCCAGCAGCGTACTACTAGCATCCGAACAAGAGACCCAGTACTTC; CDR3aa: CASSVLLASEQETQYF; j_gene: TRBJ2-5; abundance: -; v_gene: TRBV7-6; d_gene: -
CDR3nt: TGTGCCAGCAGCTCCCGTGGGACTAGCGGGGGGCTAGCCAAAAACATTCAGTACTTC; CDR3aa: CASSSRGTSGGLAKNIQYF; j_gene: TRBJ2-4; abundance: few; v_gene: TRBV7-2; d_gene: TRBD2
CDR3nt: TGTGCCAGCAGCCACCCCGCGACAGGGCATTATCAGCCCCAGCATTTT; CDR3aa: CASSHPATGHYQPQHF; j_gene: TRBJ1-5; abundance: -; v_gene: TRBV7-2; d_gene: TRBD1